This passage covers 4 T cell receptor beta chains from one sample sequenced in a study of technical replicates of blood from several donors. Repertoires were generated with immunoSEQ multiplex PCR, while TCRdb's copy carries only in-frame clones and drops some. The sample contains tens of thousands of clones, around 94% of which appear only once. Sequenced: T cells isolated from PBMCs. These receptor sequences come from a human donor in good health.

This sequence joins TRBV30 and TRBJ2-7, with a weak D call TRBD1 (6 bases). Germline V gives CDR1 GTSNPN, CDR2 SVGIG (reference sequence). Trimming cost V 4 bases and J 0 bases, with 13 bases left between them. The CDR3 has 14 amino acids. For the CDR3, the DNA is TGTGCCTGGACGATGGACAGTTACTCCTACGAGCAGTACTTC. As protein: CAWTMDSYSYEQYF. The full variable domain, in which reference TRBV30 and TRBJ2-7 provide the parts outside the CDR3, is SQTIHQWPATLVQPVGSPLSLECTVEGTSNPNLYWYRQAAGRGLQLLFYSVGIGQISSEVPQNLSASRPQDRQFILSSKKLLLSDSGFYLCAWTMDSYSYEQYFGPGTRLTVT.

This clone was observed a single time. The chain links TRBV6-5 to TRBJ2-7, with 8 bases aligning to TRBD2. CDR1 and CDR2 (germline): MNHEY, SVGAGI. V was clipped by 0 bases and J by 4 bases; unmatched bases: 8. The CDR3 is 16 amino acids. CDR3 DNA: TGTGCCAGCAGTTACTCCAGCGGGAGCGTCCAGTACGAGCAGTACTTC. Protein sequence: CASSYSSGSVQYEQYF.

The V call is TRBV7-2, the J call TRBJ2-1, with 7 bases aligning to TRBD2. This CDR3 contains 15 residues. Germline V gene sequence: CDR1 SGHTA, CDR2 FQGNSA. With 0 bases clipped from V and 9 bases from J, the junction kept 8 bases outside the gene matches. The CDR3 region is CASSLAAGVLSEQFF. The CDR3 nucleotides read TGTGCCAGCAGCTTAGCGGCGGGAGTCTTAAGTGAGCAGTTCTTC.

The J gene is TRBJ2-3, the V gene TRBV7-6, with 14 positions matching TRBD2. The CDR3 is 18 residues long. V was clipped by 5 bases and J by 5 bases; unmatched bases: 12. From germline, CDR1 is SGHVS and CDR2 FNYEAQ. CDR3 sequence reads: CASSNSIPTSGREDTQYF. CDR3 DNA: TGTGCCAGCAGCAATAGCATCCCGACTAGCGGGAGGGAAGATACGCAGTATTTT.